A single sample gave rise to the 19 T cell receptor beta chains below, sequenced in a study of T cells in Graves' hyperthyroidism and ophthalmopathy. There were TCR beta CDR3 regions amplified from RNA transcripts. TCR CDR3 underwent first-round RT-PCR with the HTBI primer set. TCRdb processed the multiplex PCR reads anew with MiXCR; each CDR3 protein has one entry. The profile shows 600,000 to 650,000 distinct CDR3 sequences, under 25% of them singletons. The sample comprised blood. Receptors originate from a man between 25 and 39 years old with Graves' ophthalmopathy.

V gene TRBV2 combines with J gene TRBJ2-7; 10 nucleotides align to TRBD2. Looked up from germline, CDR1 is SNHLY and CDR2 is FYNNEI. The CDR3 consists of 16 residues. V was pared by 6 bases and J by 0 bases, with 8 bases of the junction left unmatched. CDR3 protein: CASSDPLAGDSYEQYF. As DNA, the CDR3 is TGTGCCAGCAGCGATCCTCTAGCGGGAGACTCCTACGAGCAGTACTTC.

The chain is built from TRBV9 and TRBJ2-3; TRBD2 agrees at 8 bases. V was clipped by 4 bases and J by 2 bases; unmatched bases: 9. The CDR3 contains 16 residues. Germline V gene data show CDR1 as SGDLS and CDR2 as YYNGEE. CDR3 in DNA: TGTGCCAGCAGCCCCCGGGTAGCGGGGTCCACAGATACGCAGTATTTT. It is translated as CASSPRVAGSTDTQYF.

Only one count was recorded for this clonotype. This rearrangement joins TRBV3-1 to TRBJ2-5; D is unclear. The V gene's germline CDR1 is LGHDT and CDR2 YNNKEL (reference sequence). V lost 4 bases, J lost 10 bases, and 16 bases lay in between. This CDR3 is built from 13 residues. The CDR3 loop reads CASSPRTLTVQYF. For the CDR3, the DNA is TGTGCCAGCAGCCCAAGGACCTTAACGGTCCAGTACTTC.

This clonotype showed up just once. The chain carries TRBV27 and TRBJ1-6; D gene uncertain. Between the trimmed V and J ends, which lost 1 base and 7 bases, there was a span of 5 bases. The CDR3 extends over 13 amino acids. Germline V gives CDR1 MNHEY, CDR2 SMNVEV (reference sequence). The CDR3 region is CASSLYGNSPLHF. The CDR3 DNA sequence: TGTGCCAGCAGTTTATACGGAAATTCACCCCTCCACTTT.

This chain links TRBV6-5 with TRBJ2-7, with 8 nucleotides matching TRBD1. The length of the CDR3 is 13 residues. From germline, CDR1 is MNHEY and CDR2 SVGAGI. The J segment lost 7 bases and the V segment lost 2 bases, leaving 4 bases of the junction unmatched. The CDR3 DNA is TGTGCCAGCAGTTACCGGACAGGGTGGGAGCAGTACTTC. This gives the protein CASSYRTGWEQYF.

The chain links TRBV28 to TRBJ2-7, with D perhaps TRBD2 (6 bases). Germline CDR1 and CDR2: MDHEN and SYDVKM. The CDR3 covers 10 residues. The V end was cut by 7 bases, the J end by 6 bases, with 7 bases between. The CDR3 reads CASKAGEQYF. Written as DNA, the CDR3 is TGTGCCAGCAAAGCGGGCGAGCAGTACTTC.

In this sample, this clonotype turned up a few times. This chain links TRBV2 with TRBJ2-7; D is possibly TRBD2 (6 bases). The CDR3 sequence is 16 residues long. Trimming took 6 bases from V and 0 from J, leaving 18 bases between them. Germline V gene lookup returns CDR1 SNHLY and CDR2 FYNNEI. The CDR3 nucleotides are TGTGCCAGCAGCTATGGGGGGACTTTTAGCTCCTACGAGCAGTACTTC. Translation: CASSYGGTFSSYEQYF.

This clonotype was picked up many times. The rearrangement joins TRBV27 to TRBJ2-2; no reliable D call. V shed 3 bases and J shed 0 bases, with 8 bases lying between them. CDR1 and CDR2 from the germline V gene are MNHEY and SMNVEV (reference sequence). The CDR3 covers 15 residues. The CDR3 DNA sequence: TGTGCCAGCAGTTTTCGGCTGGCGAACACCGGGGAGCTGTTTTTT. Translation: CASSFRLANTGELFF.

V usage is TRBV5-1 and J usage is TRBJ2-2; D not certain. The CDR3 covers 16 residues. The germline V gene has CDR1 SGHRS and CDR2 YFSETQ. Trimming removed 9 bases from V and 1 base from J, with 19 bases in between. The DNA for the CDR3 is TGCGCCACCCAAAAACAAGGTTCCCTGAACACCGGGGAGCTGTTTTTT. Amino acids: CATQKQGSLNTGELFF.

As concerns this clonotype: A single base separates this from a much larger clone, so it may be a read error. The gene calls are TRBV2 and TRBJ1-4; a weak D match, TRBD1 (6 bases). Germline CDR1 reads SNHLY; CDR2 reads FYNNEI. The CDR3 spans 13 residues. This CDR3 reads CASLGARNERLFF. The CDR3 coding sequence is TGTGCCAGCTTGGGGGCAAGAAATGAAAGACTGTTTTTT.

This clonotype was seen many times. The chain has TRBV3-1 and TRBJ1-2; D is unresolved. CDR1 and CDR2 from the germline V gene are LGHDT and YNNKEL (reference sequence). Deletions cut 0 bases from V and 1 base from J, with 6 bases between. The CDR3 has 14 residues. The CDR3 DNA follows: TGTGCCAGCAGCCAAGATGCACTTAACTATGGCTACACCTTC. Translated, it gives CASSQDALNYGYTF.

This chain connects TRBV2 to TRBJ2-2, with 9 bases matching TRBD2. This CDR3 region has 16 residues. Germline assignment: CDR1 SNHLY and CDR2 FYNNEI. V trimming: 5 bases; J trimming: 3 bases; junction bases outside the gene matches: 7. This CDR3 reads CASSLAGVWDTGELFF. In nucleotides, the CDR3 is TGTGCCAGCAGTTTAGCGGGAGTATGGGACACCGGGGAGCTGTTTTTT. Complete variable domain (other parts from reference TRBV2 and TRBJ2-2): EPEVTQTPSHQVTQMGQEVILRCVPISNHLYFYWYRQILGQKVEFLVSFYNNEISEKSEIFDDQFSVERPDGSNFTLKIRSTKLEDSAMYFCASSLAGVWDTGELFFGEGSRLTVL.

There are a few counts of this clonotype. This chain connects TRBV5-5 to TRBJ2-2; 9 nucleotides line up with TRBD2. The CDR3 is made up of 16 amino acids. V shed 4 bases, J shed 6 bases, and the junction held 10 bases outside the gene matches. Germline V gene lookup returns CDR1 SGHKS and CDR2 YYEKEE (reference sequence). As DNA, the CDR3 is TGTGCCAGCAGCCCTACTGGTAGCGGGAGTGCCGGGGAGCTGTTTTTT. This sequence encodes CASSPTGSGSAGELFF. The full variable domain, completed using reference TRBV5-5 and TRBJ2-2, is DAGVTQSPTHLIKTRGQQVTLRCSPISGHKSVSWYQQVLGQGPQFIFQYYEKEERGRGNFPDRFSARQFPNYSSELNVNALLLGDSALYLCASSPTGSGSAGELFFGEGSRLTVL.

This clonotype has a count of ten or more. The rearrangement links TRBV11-2 to TRBJ2-3; D unclear. Per the germline V gene, CDR1 is SGHAT and CDR2 is FQNNGV. The CDR3 is made up of 16 amino acids. V lost 2 bases, J lost 6 bases, and 18 bases lay in between. The CDR3 DNA is TGTGCCAGCAGCTTACATCTGTTGGGGAAGGTGGATACGCAGTATTTT. It codes for CASSLHLLGKVDTQYF. The full variable domain, rest sourced from reference TRBV11-2 and TRBJ2-3, is EAGVAQSPRYKIIEKRQSVAFWCNPISGHATLYWYQQILGQGPKLLIQFQNNGVVDDSQLPKDRFSAERLKGVDSTLKIQPAKLEDSAVYLCASSLHLLGKVDTQYFGPGTRLTVL.

This chain uses TRBV27 with TRBJ1-1; TRBD1 might be the D (5 bases). The CDR3 covers 11 residues. The germline gives CDR1 MNHEY, CDR2 SMNVEV (reference sequence). Trimming left V 8 bases short and J 5 bases short, with 9 bases between. The CDR3 region has the DNA TGTGCCAGCCCCAGGGTAACTGAAGCTTTCTTT. Its protein is CASPRVTEAFF.

This clonotype was found a few times. The chain links TRBV5-1 to TRBJ2-3, with TRBD2 as a possible D gene (6 bases). Trimming stripped 3 bases from V and 5 bases from J, with 19 bases between. Germline V gene sequence: CDR1 SGHRS, CDR2 YFSETQ. This CDR3 region has 16 residues. CDR3 loop: CASSSDQAGWGDTQYF. The CDR3 DNA reads TGCGCCAGCAGCTCGGATCAGGCGGGATGGGGAGATACGCAGTATTTT.

Remarks on this clonotype: A read error may explain this, as a much larger clone is one base away. This CDR3 is CASSFAQGTEAFF. In DNA form, the CDR3 reads TGTGCCAGCAGTTTCGCCCAGGGCACTGAAGCTTTCTTT. The chain joins TRBV27 to TRBJ1-1, with a possible D match to TRBD1 (5 bases). Trimming pared 3 bases from V and 4 bases from J, leaving 9 bases between. The CDR3 contains 13 residues. The germline V gene encodes CDR1 MNHEY and CDR2 SMNVEV (reference sequence).

The sample holds one count of this clonotype. V and J are TRBV4-1 and TRBJ2-7; no reliable D call. V lost 0 bases and J 2 bases, leaving 8 bases between the germline ends. The CDR3 is 14 residues long. CDR1 is MGHRA, CDR2 YSYEKL, per germline. CDR3 in amino acids: CASSQDALTYEQYF. For the CDR3, the DNA is TGCGCCAGCAGCCAAGATGCACTAACCTACGAGCAGTACTTC.

Many counts were recorded for this clonotype. This chain links TRBV11-1 with TRBJ2-1; 7 bases are shared with TRBD1. CDR3 length: 18 amino acids. Germline V gene sequence: CDR1 SGHAT, CDR2 FQDESV (reference sequence). V trimming: 1 base; J trimming: 0 bases; junction bases outside the gene matches: 9. The CDR3 loop is CASSLGPENRGSYNEQFF. The CDR3 nucleotides read TGTGCCAGCAGCTTAGGCCCAGAAAACAGGGGCTCCTACAATGAGCAGTTCTTC.